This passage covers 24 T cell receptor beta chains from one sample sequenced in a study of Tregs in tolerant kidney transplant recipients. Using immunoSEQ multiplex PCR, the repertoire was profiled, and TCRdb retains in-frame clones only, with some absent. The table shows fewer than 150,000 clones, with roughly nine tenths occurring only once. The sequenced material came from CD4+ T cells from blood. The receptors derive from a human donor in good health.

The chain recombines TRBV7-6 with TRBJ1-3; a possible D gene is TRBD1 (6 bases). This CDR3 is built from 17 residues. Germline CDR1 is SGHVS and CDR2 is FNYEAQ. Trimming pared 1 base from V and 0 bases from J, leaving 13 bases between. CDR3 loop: CASSLEGYRDSGNTIYF. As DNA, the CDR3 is TGTGCCAGCAGCTTAGAGGGTTACAGGGACTCTGGAAACACCATATATTTT. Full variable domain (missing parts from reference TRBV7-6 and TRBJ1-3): GAGVSQSPRYKVTKRGQDVALRCDPISGHVSLYWYRQALGQGPEFLTYFNYEAQQDKSGLPNDRFSAERPEGSISTLTIQRTEQRDSAMYRCASSLEGYRDSGNTIYFGEGSWLTVV.

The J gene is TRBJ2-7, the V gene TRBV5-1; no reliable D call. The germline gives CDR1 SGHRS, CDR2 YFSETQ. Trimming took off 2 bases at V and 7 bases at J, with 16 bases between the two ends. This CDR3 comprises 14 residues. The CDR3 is CASSFKSLQPEQYF. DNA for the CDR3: TGCGCCAGCAGCTTCAAATCGCTCCAACCAGAGCAGTACTTC.

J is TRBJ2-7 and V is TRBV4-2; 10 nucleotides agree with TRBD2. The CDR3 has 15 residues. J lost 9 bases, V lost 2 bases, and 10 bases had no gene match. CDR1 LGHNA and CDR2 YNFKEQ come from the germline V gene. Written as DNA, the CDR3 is TGTGCCAGCAGCCAACGGGGGGATAGCGGGGGGCCGCAGTACTTC. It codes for CASSQRGDSGGPQYF.

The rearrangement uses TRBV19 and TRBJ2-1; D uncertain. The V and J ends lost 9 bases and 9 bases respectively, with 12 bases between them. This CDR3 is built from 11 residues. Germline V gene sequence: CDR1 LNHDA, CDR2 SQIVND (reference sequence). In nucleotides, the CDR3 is TGTGCCAGCGCTAGGGTCGGTGAGCAGTTCTTC. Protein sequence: CASARVGEQFF.

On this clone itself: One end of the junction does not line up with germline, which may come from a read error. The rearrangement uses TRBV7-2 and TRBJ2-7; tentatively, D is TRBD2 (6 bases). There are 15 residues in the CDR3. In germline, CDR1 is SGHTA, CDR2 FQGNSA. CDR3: CASSSPGLSSFEQYF. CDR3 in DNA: TGTGCCAGCAGCTCACCGGGACTTTCCTCCTTCGAGCAGTACTTC.

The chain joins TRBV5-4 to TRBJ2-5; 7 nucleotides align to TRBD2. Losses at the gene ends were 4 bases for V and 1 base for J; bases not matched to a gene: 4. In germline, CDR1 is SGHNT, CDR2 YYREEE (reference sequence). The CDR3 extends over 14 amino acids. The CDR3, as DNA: TGTGCCAGCAGCATGACTAGCCTCCAAGAGACCCAGTACTTC. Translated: CASSMTSLQETQYF.

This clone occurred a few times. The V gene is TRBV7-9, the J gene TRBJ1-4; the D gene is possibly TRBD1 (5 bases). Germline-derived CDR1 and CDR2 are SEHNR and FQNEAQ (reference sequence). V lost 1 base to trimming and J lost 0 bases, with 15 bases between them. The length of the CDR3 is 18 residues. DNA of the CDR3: TGTGCCAGCAGCTTAGGGCAGGGAAGGGGCGCAACTAATGAAAAACTGTTTTTT. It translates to CASSLGQGRGATNEKLFF.

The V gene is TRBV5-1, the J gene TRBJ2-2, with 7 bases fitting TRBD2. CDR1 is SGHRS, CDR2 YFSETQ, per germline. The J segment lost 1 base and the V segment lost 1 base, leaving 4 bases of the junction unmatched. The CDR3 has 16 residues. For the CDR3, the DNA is TGCGCCAGCAGCTTGTCGGGGGGATTGAACACCGGGGAGCTGTTTTTT. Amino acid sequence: CASSLSGGLNTGELFF.

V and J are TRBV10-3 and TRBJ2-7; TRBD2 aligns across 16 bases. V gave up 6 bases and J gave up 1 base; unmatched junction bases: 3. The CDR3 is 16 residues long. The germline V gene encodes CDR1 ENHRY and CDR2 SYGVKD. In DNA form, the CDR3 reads TGTGCCATCAGCCCGGGACTAGCGGGGGGGTCCTACGAGCAGTACTTC. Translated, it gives CAISPGLAGGSYEQYF.

The CDR3, as DNA: TGTGCCAGCAGCCCGCCCGGACGTACTAGCACAGATACGCAGTATTTT. It specifies CASSPPGRTSTDTQYF. The chain carries TRBV5-4 and TRBJ2-3; D unclear. V was shortened by 4 bases and J by 0 bases, with 15 bases between the two germline ends. The CDR3 is 16 amino acids. Germline V gives CDR1 SGHNT, CDR2 YYREEE (reference sequence).

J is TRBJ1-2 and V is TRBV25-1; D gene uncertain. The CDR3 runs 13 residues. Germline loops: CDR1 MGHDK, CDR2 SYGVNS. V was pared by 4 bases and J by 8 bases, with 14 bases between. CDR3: CASSATTAKGYTF. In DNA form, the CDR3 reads TGTGCCAGCAGTGCAACAACGGCTAAGGGCTACACCTTC.

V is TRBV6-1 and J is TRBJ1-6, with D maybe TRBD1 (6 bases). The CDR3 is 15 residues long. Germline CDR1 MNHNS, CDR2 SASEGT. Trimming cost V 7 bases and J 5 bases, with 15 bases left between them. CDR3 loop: CASTQQGLHNSPLHF. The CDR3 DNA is TGTGCCAGCACTCAACAGGGATTACATAATTCACCCCTCCACTTT.

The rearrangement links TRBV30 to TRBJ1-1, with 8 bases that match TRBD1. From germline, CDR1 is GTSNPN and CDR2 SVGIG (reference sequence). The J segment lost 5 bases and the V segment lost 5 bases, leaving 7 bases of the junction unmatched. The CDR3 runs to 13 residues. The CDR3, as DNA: TGTGCCTGGGAGAGACAGGGGAGTACTGAAGCTTTCTTT. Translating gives CAWERQGSTEAFF.

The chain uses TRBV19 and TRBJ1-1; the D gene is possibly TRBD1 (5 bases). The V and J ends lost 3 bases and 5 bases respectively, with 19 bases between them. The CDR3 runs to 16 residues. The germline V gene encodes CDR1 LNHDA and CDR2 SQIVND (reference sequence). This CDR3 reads CASSMSGRRIVTEAFF. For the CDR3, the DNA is TGTGCCAGTAGTATGTCAGGGCGGCGGATAGTAACTGAAGCTTTCTTT.

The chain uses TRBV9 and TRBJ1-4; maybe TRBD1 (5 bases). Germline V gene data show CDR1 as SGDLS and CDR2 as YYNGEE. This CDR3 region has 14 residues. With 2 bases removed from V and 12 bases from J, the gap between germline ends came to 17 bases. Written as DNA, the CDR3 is TGTGCCAGCAGCGTCGCCGGGGCCAATGTGGAACTGTTTTTT. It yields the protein CASSVAGANVELFF.

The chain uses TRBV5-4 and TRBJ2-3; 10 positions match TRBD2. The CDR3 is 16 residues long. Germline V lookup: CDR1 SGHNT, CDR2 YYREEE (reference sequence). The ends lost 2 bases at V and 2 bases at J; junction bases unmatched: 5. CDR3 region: CASSFVLAGDTDTQYF. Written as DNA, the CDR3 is TGTGCCAGCAGCTTCGTGCTAGCGGGGGACACAGATACGCAGTATTTT.

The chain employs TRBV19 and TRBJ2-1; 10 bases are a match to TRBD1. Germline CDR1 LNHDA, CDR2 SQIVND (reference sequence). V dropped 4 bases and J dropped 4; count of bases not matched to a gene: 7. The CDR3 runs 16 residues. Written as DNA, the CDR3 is TGTGCCAGTAGTAACCCGGGGGACAGGGGATACAATGAGCAGTTCTTC. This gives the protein CASSNPGDRGYNEQFF. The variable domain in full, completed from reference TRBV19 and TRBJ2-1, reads DGGITQSPKYLFRKEGQNVTLSCEQNLNHDAMYWYRQDPGQGLRLIYYSQIVNDFQKGDIAEGYSVSREKKESFPLTVTSAQKNPTAFYLCASSNPGDRGYNEQFFGPGTRLTVL.

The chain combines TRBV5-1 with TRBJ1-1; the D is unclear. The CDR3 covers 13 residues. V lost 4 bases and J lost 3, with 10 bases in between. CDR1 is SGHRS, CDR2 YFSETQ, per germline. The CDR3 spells CASSPSSYTEAFF. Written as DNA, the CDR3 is TGCGCCAGCAGCCCTTCCTCCTACACTGAAGCTTTCTTT.

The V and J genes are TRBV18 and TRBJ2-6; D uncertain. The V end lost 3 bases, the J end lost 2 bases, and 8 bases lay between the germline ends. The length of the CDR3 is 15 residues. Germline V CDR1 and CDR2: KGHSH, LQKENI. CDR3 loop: CASSPFATGANVLTF. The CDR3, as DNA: TGTGCCAGCTCACCCTTCGCCACTGGGGCCAACGTCCTGACTTTC.

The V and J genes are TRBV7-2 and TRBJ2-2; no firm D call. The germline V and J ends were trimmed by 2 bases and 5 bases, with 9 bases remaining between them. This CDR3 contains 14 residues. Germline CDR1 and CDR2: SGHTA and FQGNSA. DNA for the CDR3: TGTGCCAGCAGCTTATTTAAGCTTACCGGGGAGCTGTTTTTT. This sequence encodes CASSLFKLTGELFF.

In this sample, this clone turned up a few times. The CDR3, as DNA: TGTGCCAGCAGCCTTCCGGGACAGGGGAGTGAAAAACTGTTTTTT. It encodes CASSLPGQGSEKLFF. The V gene is TRBV7-9, the J gene TRBJ1-4; TRBD1 agrees at 10 bases. CDR1 is SEHNR, CDR2 FQNEAQ, per germline (reference sequence). This CDR3 spans 15 amino acids. V was clipped by 5 bases and J by 7 bases; unmatched bases: 7.

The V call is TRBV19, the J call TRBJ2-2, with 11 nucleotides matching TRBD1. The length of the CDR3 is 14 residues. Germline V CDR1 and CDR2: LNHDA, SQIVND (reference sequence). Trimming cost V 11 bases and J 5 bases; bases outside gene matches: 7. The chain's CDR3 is CAAGQGARTGELFF. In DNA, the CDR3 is TGTGCCGCAGGACAGGGGGCCAGGACCGGGGAGCTGTTTTTT.

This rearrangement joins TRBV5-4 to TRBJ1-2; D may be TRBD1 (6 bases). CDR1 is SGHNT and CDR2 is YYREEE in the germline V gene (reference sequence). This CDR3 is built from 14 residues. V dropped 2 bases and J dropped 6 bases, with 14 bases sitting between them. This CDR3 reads CASSFDRSSHGYTF. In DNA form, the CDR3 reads TGTGCCAGCAGCTTTGACAGGAGCAGTCATGGCTACACCTTC.

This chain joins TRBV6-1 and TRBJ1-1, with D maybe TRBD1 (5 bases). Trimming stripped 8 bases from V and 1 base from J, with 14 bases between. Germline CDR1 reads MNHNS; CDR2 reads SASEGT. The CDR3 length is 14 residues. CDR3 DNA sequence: TGTGCCAGCTACCCTGGGGCCTGGAACACTGAAGCTTTCTTT. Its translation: CASYPGAWNTEAFF.